The 19 T cell receptor beta chains presented below share a single source sample, sequenced in a study of shared clonotypes between healthy human individuals. Sequencing used immunoSEQ multiplex PCR; TCRdb keeps in-frame clones, though not all of them. The sample includes about 640,000 clones, more than 70% of them seen just once. Source material: memory CD4+ T cells sorted from blood. The sample's subset: CD45RA-negative fraction. These receptors all stem from a woman aged 30 to 39 in good health.

J is TRBJ1-4 and V is TRBV28; 9 nucleotides agree with TRBD1. Germline V gives CDR1 MDHEN, CDR2 SYDVKM. The CDR3 contains 16 residues. V lost 7 bases, J lost 8 bases, and 14 bases stayed unmatched. Here the CDR3 reads CASNRPPGQGLEKLFF. The CDR3 DNA follows: TGTGCCAGCAACAGACCTCCGGGACAGGGCTTGGAAAAACTGTTTTTT.

V is TRBV2 and J is TRBJ1-2, with D possibly TRBD1 on 6 matching bases. This CDR3 region has 13 residues. Trimming took 6 bases from V and 7 from J, leaving 15 bases between them. Germline V gene sequence: CDR1 SNHLY, CDR2 FYNNEI. For the CDR3, the DNA is TGTGCCAGCAGGGAACAGGGAAGAGGTGGCTACACCTTC. The encoded protein is CASREQGRGGYTF.

Points on this clone: The same CDR3 can be traced to other DNA sequences in this sample. The chain carries TRBV27 and TRBJ2-6; D may be TRBD1 or TRBD2 (5 bases each). V was pared by 3 bases and J by 2 bases, with 8 bases between. This CDR3 spans 15 amino acids. CDR1 is MNHEY, CDR2 SMNVEV, per germline (reference sequence). The CDR3 coding sequence is TGTGCCAGCAGTTTTGGGGGAACTGGGGCCAACGTCCTGACTTTC. This gives the protein CASSFGGTGANVLTF.

J is TRBJ1-3 and V is TRBV4-1; a weak D match, TRBD1 (5 bases). Trimming removed 0 bases at V and 8 bases at J, with 14 bases between. The germline gives CDR1 MGHRA, CDR2 YSYEKL. There are 15 residues in the CDR3. As DNA, the CDR3 is TGCGCCAGCAGCCAAGAGGAGGGGATACTACACACCATATATTTT. This translates into CASSQEEGILHTIYF.

This rearrangement joins TRBV7-2 to TRBJ2-7; D is undetermined. The V end was cut by 5 bases, the J end by 5 bases, with 10 bases between. From germline, CDR1 is SGHTA and CDR2 FQGNSA. The CDR3 has 12 amino acids. The CDR3 nucleotides are TGTGCCAGCAGCCAAACGACCCACGAGCAGTACTTC. Amino acid sequence: CASSQTTHEQYF.

The gene calls are TRBV27 and TRBJ1-3, with D maybe TRBD1 (6 bases). The germline gives CDR1 MNHEY, CDR2 SMNVEV (reference sequence). CDR3 length equals 14 residues. Trimming removed 6 bases at V and 2 bases at J, with 11 bases between. CDR3 loop: CASRARGAGNTIYF. In DNA form, the CDR3 reads TGTGCCAGCAGGGCCAGGGGAGCTGGAAACACCATATATTTT.

A note on this clone: This same CDR3 is encoded by further DNA sequences in the sample. The gene calls are TRBV6-4 and TRBJ2-1, with 13 bases matching TRBD2. The CDR3 consists of 15 residues. With 4 bases clipped from V and 3 bases from J, the junction kept 0 bases outside the gene matches. Germline CDR1 and CDR2: MRHNA and SNTAGT. The CDR3 here is CASSGTSGSYNEQFF. In DNA form, the CDR3 reads TGTGCCAGCAGTGGGACTAGCGGGAGCTACAATGAGCAGTTCTTC.

The genes are TRBV11-2 and TRBJ2-3; the D is unclear. CDR3 length equals 14 residues. Trimming removed 5 bases from V and 5 bases from J, with 14 bases in between. Germline-derived CDR1 and CDR2 are SGHAT and FQNNGV. The CDR3 loop is CASSPRSGLDTQYF. The CDR3 bases are TGTGCCAGCAGCCCACGGTCGGGCCTAGATACGCAGTATTTT.

The chain carries TRBV29-1 and TRBJ2-5; the D gene is possibly TRBD2 (6 bases). Trimming left V 7 bases short and J 2 bases short, with 11 bases between. Germline CDR1 reads SQVTM; CDR2 reads ANQGSEA. The CDR3 loop spans 12 amino acids. The CDR3 protein is CSAGTSQETQYF. The CDR3, as DNA: TGCAGCGCAGGGACTTCTCAAGAGACCCAGTACTTC.

The table lists this clone with many counts. The sample holds other DNA sequences that translate to the same CDR3. This rearrangement joins TRBV7-2 to TRBJ2-7, with no clear D. Germline CDR1 is SGHTA and CDR2 is FQGNSA. With 5 bases removed from V and 6 bases from J, the gap between germline ends came to 20 bases. The CDR3 totals 15 residues. In DNA form, the CDR3 reads TGTGCCAGCAGCCCCGGAAGTCAGGTCCGGAGCGAGCAGTACTTC. Amino acid sequence: CASSPGSQVRSEQYF. The whole variable domain, remainder taken from reference TRBV7-2 and TRBJ2-7, is GAGVSQSPSNKVTEKGKDVELRCDPISGHTALYWYRQSLGQGLEFLIYFQGNSAPDKSGLPSDRFSAERTGGSVSTLTIQRTQQEDSAVYLCASSPGSQVRSEQYFGPGTRLTVT.

The V and J genes are TRBV5-6 and TRBJ2-1; possibly TRBD1 for D (5 bases). V lost 6 bases, J lost 3 bases, and 7 bases lay in between. The CDR3 is made up of 12 amino acids. The germline V gene encodes CDR1 SGHDT and CDR2 YYEEEE. The CDR3 spells CASTQGYNEQFF. The CDR3 coding sequence is TGTGCCAGCACGCAGGGCTACAATGAGCAGTTCTTC.

The chain combines TRBV4-2 with TRBJ2-7, with no clear D. With 2 bases removed from V and 0 bases from J, the gap between germline ends came to 14 bases. The CDR3 loop spans 16 amino acids. Germline lookup yields CDR1 LGHNA and CDR2 YNFKEQ. CDR3 bases: TGTGCCAGCAGCCAAATCGGCGGCCGACCCTCCTACGAGCAGTACTTC. It specifies CASSQIGGRPSYEQYF.

The genes are TRBV5-1 and TRBJ2-1, with TRBD1 matching 12 bases. Germline V gene lookup returns CDR1 SGHRS and CDR2 YFSETQ. Losses at the gene ends were 4 bases for V and 8 bases for J; bases not matched to a gene: 7. The CDR3 loop spans 15 amino acids. CDR3 nucleotides: TGCGCCAGCAGCGTGGGACAGGGGGCCGTGGATGAGCAGTTCTTC. Protein sequence: CASSVGQGAVDEQFF.

The chain carries TRBV5-1 and TRBJ2-5, with D perhaps TRBD1 (6 bases). The CDR3 loop spans 14 amino acids. CDR1 and CDR2 from the germline V gene are SGHRS and YFSETQ. Trimming removed 7 bases at V and 2 bases at J, with 15 bases between. In DNA form, the CDR3 reads TGCGCCAGCGCCGATCCCCAGGGGCAAGAGACCCAGTACTTC. Translated: CASADPQGQETQYF.

This clone was detected a few times. This sequence joins TRBV4-2 and TRBJ2-7; D unresolved. The CDR3 is 9 amino acids. The V end was cut by 10 bases, the J end by 5 bases, with 6 bases between. The germline gives CDR1 LGHNA, CDR2 YNFKEQ. CDR3 loop: CAIRHEQYF. The CDR3 region has the DNA TGTGCCATTCGGCACGAGCAGTACTTC.

This sequence joins TRBV18 and TRBJ1-1, with 8 bases identical to TRBD1. Germline-derived CDR1 and CDR2 are KGHSH and LQKENI. V was pared by 5 bases and J by 4 bases, with 3 bases of the junction left unmatched. The CDR3 runs to 13 residues. The CDR3 coding sequence is TGTGCCAGCTCAACTGACAGGGGCACTGAAGCTTTCTTT. Encoded protein: CASSTDRGTEAFF.

The rearrangement uses TRBV11-2 and TRBJ2-7; TRBD1 matches 7 bases. The CDR3 has 14 amino acids. Trimming at V came to 5 bases and at J to 2 bases, leaving 6 bases not matched to a gene. Germline V CDR1 and CDR2: SGHAT, FQNNGV. CDR3 coding DNA: TGTGCCAGCAGCGACAGGGTTCAGACCTACGAGCAGTACTTC. It encodes CASSDRVQTYEQYF.

In this sample, this clone turned up once. This chain joins TRBV19 and TRBJ2-1; D perhaps matches TRBD2 (5 bases). The CDR3 has 16 residues. The germline gives CDR1 LNHDA, CDR2 SQIVND (reference sequence). Trimming stripped 3 bases from V and 0 bases from J, with 12 bases between. The CDR3 is CASSIFLGSSYNEQFF. The CDR3 DNA reads as TGTGCCAGTAGTATCTTTCTAGGGAGCTCCTACAATGAGCAGTTCTTC. Full variable domain (remainder filled in from reference TRBV19 and TRBJ2-1): DGGITQSPKYLFRKEGQNVTLSCEQNLNHDAMYWYRQDPGQGLRLIYYSQIVNDFQKGDIAEGYSVSREKKESFPLTVTSAQKNPTAFYLCASSIFLGSSYNEQFFGPGTRLTVL.

J is TRBJ2-2 and V is TRBV5-1; D might be TRBD1 (5 bases). The CDR3 consists of 13 residues. V was trimmed by 2 bases and J by 6 bases, leaving 8 bases between them. Germline CDR1 is SGHRS and CDR2 is YFSETQ. The CDR3 nucleotides read TGCGCCAGCAGCTTTCAGGGTGCCGGGGAGCTGTTTTTT. Translated: CASSFQGAGELFF.